Shown below are 10 T cell receptor beta chains from a single sample sequenced in a study of T cell changes during pregnancy in multiple sclerosis. The data were produced by immunoSEQ multiplex PCR, yet TCRdb's version contains in-frame clones alone and is incomplete. The sample consists of some 85,000 clones, 90% to 95% of them appearing once. The sequencing here drew on peripheral blood, taken in the second trimester of pregnancy. The receptors here all came from a female donor with multiple sclerosis, enrolled in a pregnancy study.

CDR3 sequence: CASRNLFTLGQGGYEQYF. In nucleotides, the CDR3 is TGTGCCAGCAGAAACCTATTTACTCTGGGACAGGGGGGATACGAGCAGTACTTC. The genes are TRBV28 and TRBJ2-7, with TRBD1 matching 11 bases. The CDR3 is made up of 18 amino acids. The V and J ends lost 6 bases and 4 bases, in that order; junction bases with no gene match: 17. CDR1 and CDR2 from the germline V gene are MDHEN and SYDVKM. The full variable domain, with the rest looked up from reference TRBV28 and TRBJ2-7, is DVKVTQSSRYLVKRTGEKVFLECVQDMDHENMFWYRQDPGLGLRLIYFSYDVKMKEKGDIPEGYSVSREKKERFSLILESASTNQTSMYLCASRNLFTLGQGGYEQYFGPGTRLTVT.

The chain couples TRBV5-6 to TRBJ2-3; weak D call: TRBD2 (6 bases). The ends were cut back, 0 bases at V and 3 bases at J, with 11 bases in the middle. The V gene's germline CDR1 is SGHDT and CDR2 YYEEEE. This CDR3 comprises 15 residues. CDR3 sequence reads: CASSLESGETDTQYF. For the CDR3, the DNA is TGTGCCAGCAGCTTGGAATCGGGAGAAACAGATACGCAGTATTTT.

The rearrangement links TRBV6-5 to TRBJ2-7; 7 bases map to TRBD2. Germline V gene sequence: CDR1 MNHEY, CDR2 SVGAGI. V shed 2 bases, J shed 5 bases, and the junction held 6 bases outside the gene matches. The CDR3 has 14 residues. CDR3 amino acids: CASSYTGGSDEQYF. CDR3 sequence (DNA): TGTGCCAGCAGTTACACGGGGGGATCAGACGAGCAGTACTTC.

The gene calls are TRBV6-5 and TRBJ2-2, with 8 bases that match TRBD1. This CDR3 is built from 15 residues. Germline CDR1 and CDR2: MNHEY and SVGAGI. V was clipped by 6 bases and J by 3 bases; unmatched bases: 6. The CDR3 DNA is TGTGCCAGCAGGTCCGACAGGGGCGACACCGGGGAGCTGTTTTTT. Translation: CASRSDRGDTGELFF.

The chain combines TRBV7-8 with TRBJ2-5; possibly TRBD2 for D (6 bases). From germline, CDR1 is SGHVS and CDR2 FQNEAQ. The CDR3 is 14 amino acids. V was clipped by 5 bases and J by 5 bases, with 15 bases between them. The CDR3 coding sequence is TGTGCCAGCAGCCCTCTGGGGGGTACGGAGACCCAGTACTTC. It specifies CASSPLGGTETQYF. The full variable domain, in which reference TRBV7-8 and TRBJ2-5 provide the parts outside the CDR3, is GAGVSQSPRYKVAKRGQDVALRCDPISGHVSLFWYQQALGQGPEFLTYFQNEAQLDKSGLPSDRFFAERPEGSVSTLKIQRTQQEDSAVYLCASSPLGGTETQYFGPGTRLLVL.

The sample holds one count of this clone. The rearrangement links TRBV19 to TRBJ1-2; 10 positions match TRBD1. The V gene's germline CDR1 is LNHDA and CDR2 SQIVND (reference sequence). The CDR3 consists of 17 residues. Trimming took 4 bases from V and 0 from J; bases not matched to a gene: 8. This CDR3 reads CASSTRDRGLSNYGYTF. The CDR3 DNA is TGTGCCAGTAGTACCCGGGACAGGGGCCTATCTAACTATGGCTACACCTTC.

This sequence joins TRBV4-1 and TRBJ2-2; D is undetermined. This CDR3 has 17 amino acids. V was cut by 0 bases and J by 0 bases, with 11 bases left in between. Germline loops: CDR1 MGHRA, CDR2 YSYEKL. The CDR3 DNA is TGCGCCAGCAGCCAAGAGCGACTCCCCGCGAACACCGGGGAGCTGTTTTTT. It yields the protein CASSQERLPANTGELFF.

The chain is built from TRBV7-3 and TRBJ2-3, with D possibly TRBD2 on 7 matching bases. V was trimmed by 10 bases and J by 0 bases, leaving 17 bases between them. Germline V gene lookup returns CDR1 SGHTA and CDR2 FQGTGA. The CDR3 is made up of 15 amino acids. The chain's CDR3 is CATKRGGASTDTQYF. In DNA form, the CDR3 reads TGTGCCACCAAAAGAGGGGGGGCTAGCACAGATACGCAGTATTTT.

This chain joins TRBV7-9 and TRBJ1-1; possibly TRBD1 for D (5 bases). Germline V lookup: CDR1 SEHNR, CDR2 FQNEAQ (reference sequence). This CDR3 has 14 amino acids. V was shortened by 5 bases and J by 7 bases, with 17 bases between the two germline ends. The CDR3 loop reads CASSPTYGGVEAFF. CDR3 nucleotide sequence: TGTGCCAGCAGCCCGACGTACGGGGGTGTTGAAGCTTTCTTT.

The chain combines TRBV11-2 with TRBJ1-2, with D maybe TRBD1 (6 bases). Germline V CDR1 and CDR2: SGHAT, FQNNGV. This CDR3 spans 14 amino acids. The V gene lost 1 base and the J gene lost 7 bases, with 13 bases spanning the gap. The CDR3 nucleotides read TGTGCCAGCAGCTTAGTTCAGGGGCTGGTTGGCTACACCTTC. Residues: CASSLVQGLVGYTF.